This TCR beta chain was found in a study of cytomegalovirus exposure and HLA in healthy donors. On the study more broadly: The roughly 120 validation repertoires, a later analysis reported, used the same platform as the roughly 660 repertoires from the first cohort. Findings and limits, study-wide: The investigators catalogued 150 to 200 TCR beta chains as cytomegalovirus-associated. Reported results showed that the classifier diagnosed cytomegalovirus status with high specificity and sensitivity.

Assay used: immunoSEQ multiplex PCR; TCRdb lists only in-frame clones, some missing. The data show 150,000 to 180,000 clones, about 86% seen once. For this clone: Its antigen is not identified.

The validation cohort, a group of under 150 subjects, included the donors and was separate from the roughly 620-subject first cohort. This CDR3 has 16 residues. J lost 1 base, V lost 4 bases, and 8 bases had no gene match. From germline, CDR1 is MNHEY and CDR2 SVGAGI. This clonotype originated in a human donor in good health. The rearrangement joins TRBV6-5 to TRBJ2-3, with 7 bases matching TRBD2. The sequenced sample consisted of PBMCs. The DNA of the CDR3 is TGTGCCAGCAGTTCCCGACTAGCCCGCCGCACAGATACGCAGTATTTT. Translating gives CASSSRLARRTDTQYF.